This is a list of T cell receptor beta chains from one sample in a study of cytomegalovirus exposure and HLA in healthy donors. Profiled with immunoSEQ multiplex PCR; TCRdb holds only in-frame clones, not every one. Of about 150,000 clones listed, just under 75% are singletons. The sample taken for sequencing was PBMCs. The receptors stem from a woman under 30 in good health and CMV-seronegative. Both conserved end residues are part of each CDR3.

CDR3 length,V gene,CDR3 protein
14,TRBV6-6,CASSYSAGSYEQYF
15,TRBV4-3,CASSQGPLSADTQYF
11,TRBV20-1,CSARVRDTQYF
14,TRBV29-1,CSVAPRETTDTQYF
16,TRBV5-1,CASSLAGLAAYNEQFF
14,TRBV5-1,CASSPGQSNQPQHF
15,TRBV29-1,CSVEGLRLGTDTQYF
13,TRBV27,CASRGQGSYEQYF
15,TRBV6-5,CASSSPGGANTEAFF
17,TRBV19,CASSIGPDRGGNQPQHF
13,TRBV7-3,CASSFGQQETQYF
17,TRBV27,CASSLLGLAGPTDTQYF
18,TRBV9,CASSVSGTSGGAYNEQFF
15,TRBV5-5,CASSSGQISYNEQFF
18,TRBV14,CASSQDRQGAQGLEGYTF
13,TRBV19,CASSDRGGTEAFF
15,TRBV5-1,CASSLFRGPNEKLFF
15,TRBV7-8,CASRQRGGQAYEQYF
11,TRBV7-9,CAPEAGNEQFF